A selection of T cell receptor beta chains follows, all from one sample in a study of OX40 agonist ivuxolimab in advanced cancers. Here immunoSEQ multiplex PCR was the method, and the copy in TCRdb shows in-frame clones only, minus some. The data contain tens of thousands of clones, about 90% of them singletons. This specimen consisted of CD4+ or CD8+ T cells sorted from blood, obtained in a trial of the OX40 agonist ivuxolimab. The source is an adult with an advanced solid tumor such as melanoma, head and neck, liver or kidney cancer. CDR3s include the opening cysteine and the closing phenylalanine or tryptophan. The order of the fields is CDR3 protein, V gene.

CDR3 protein: CASSYWQGSTGELFF; V gene: TRBV6-5
CDR3 protein: CASSYSANTEAFF; V gene: TRBV6-5
CDR3 protein: CASSYRAEGWWNTEAFF; V gene: TRBV7-9
CDR3 protein: CASSQDWVGGDQPQHF; V gene: TRBV4-3
CDR3 protein: CASSQVGEASGYTF; V gene: TRBV4-2
CDR3 protein: CASSKGQMNTEAFF; V gene: TRBV19
CDR3 protein: CASSEWLLSNEQFF; V gene: TRBV2
CDR3 protein: CASSLAVGQNTEAFF; V gene: TRBV7-9
CDR3 protein: CASSIAGGRYEQYF; V gene: TRBV19
CDR3 protein: CASSQAAGTSGANEQFF; V gene: TRBV4-2
CDR3 protein: CASSPTGTSYEQYF; V gene: TRBV7-9
CDR3 protein: CASSLGTGSNQPQHF; V gene: TRBV5-1
CDR3 protein: CASSMVAGETQYF; V gene: TRBV19
CDR3 protein: CATSRVGFGNQPQHF; V gene: TRBV15
CDR3 protein: CASSPRIGTEAFF; V gene: TRBV7-9
CDR3 protein: CASSYSGGTYEQYF; V gene: TRBV6-5
CDR3 protein: CASSQDRLAIDTQYF; V gene: TRBV4-3
CDR3 protein: CATSRELWGQNTEAFF; V gene: TRBV15
CDR3 protein: CASSLVGYTIYEQYF; V gene: TRBV27
CDR3 protein: CASSQADAYGYTF; V gene: TRBV4-2
CDR3 protein: CASSRGTSGGMHEQYF; V gene: TRBV7-9
CDR3 protein: CASSELMQGAKLFF; V gene: TRBV2
CDR3 protein: CAWSESPSEQYF; V gene: TRBV30
CDR3 protein: CAWSVGQGYEQYF; V gene: TRBV30
CDR3 protein: CASSAGTSDWETQYF; V gene: TRBV2
CDR3 protein: CASSSIEDRGHVYGYTF; V gene: TRBV7-9
CDR3 protein: CASSQDRTLYGYTF; V gene: TRBV14
CDR3 protein: CASSTGTDDSYEQYF; V gene: TRBV6-5
CDR3 protein: CASADLFFSYNEQFF; V gene: TRBV7-9
CDR3 protein: CASSLGTNNNEQFF; V gene: TRBV27
CDR3 protein: CAISEGTAYNEQFF; V gene: TRBV10-3
CDR3 protein: CASEEGNRSPLHF; V gene: TRBV7-9
CDR3 protein: CASSVGGGANEQFF; V gene: TRBV9
CDR3 protein: CASTFSPGQNTGELFF; V gene: TRBV9
CDR3 protein: CASSEGQLYEQYF; V gene: TRBV6-1
CDR3 protein: CASSLWTAFSGYTF; V gene: TRBV5-4
CDR3 protein: CASSRYRGRETQYF; V gene: TRBV4-1
CDR3 protein: CASSPRTGHNEKLFF; V gene: TRBV7-6
CDR3 protein: CASSLGLADTDTQYF; V gene: TRBV5-1
CDR3 protein: CAWSVETENYGYTF; V gene: TRBV30
CDR3 protein: CAWSDVNDSPLHF; V gene: TRBV30
CDR3 protein: CASSMGAGVYGYTF; V gene: TRBV19
CDR3 protein: CGPGNGEGAFF; V gene: TRBV12-2
CDR3 protein: CASSPKATSGADDTQYF; V gene: TRBV18
CDR3 protein: CASSPLLGDTEAFF; V gene: TRBV7-3
CDR3 protein: CASSYFRGETEAFF; V gene: TRBV6-5
CDR3 protein: CASSTYRGLNTEAFF; V gene: TRBV13
CDR3 protein: CASSSAVTIGNEQFF; V gene: TRBV27
CDR3 protein: CASSFPGLQETQYF; V gene: TRBV28
CDR3 protein: CASSYRTGGDYGYTF; V gene: TRBV4-1
CDR3 protein: CASRQGGSSTEAFF; V gene: TRBV5-8
CDR3 protein: CASSYSGGAAGELFF; V gene: TRBV28
CDR3 protein: CASSQGASGNTIYF; V gene: TRBV4-2
CDR3 protein: CASSPKGLAGPTNTGELFF; V gene: TRBV7-9
CDR3 protein: CATEADTGELFF; V gene: TRBV5-1
CDR3 protein: CASSQAARNTEAFF; V gene: TRBV4-1
CDR3 protein: CASSSGTGVEQYF; V gene: TRBV27
CDR3 protein: CASSHHGQGGGYEQYF; V gene: TRBV4-1
CDR3 protein: CASQGHSGANVLTF; V gene: TRBV4-1